A selection of T cell receptor beta chains follows, all from one sample in a study of T-cell memory formation after mild COVID-19. Each CDR3 protein gets one entry after TCRdb re-called the 5' RACE reads with MiXCR. The sample carries approximately 260,000 distinct CDR3 sequences, roughly 16% recorded once. The sample taken for sequencing was PBMCs or a T cell subset sorted from them (not recorded which). The receptors come from a man between 18 and 29 years old who had mild COVID-19 (a few samples of this study predate the infection). Cell type and time point are not known. The CDR3 runs from the conserved cysteine through the conserved F or W. Each record gives: V gene, CDR3 length, D gene, clone size, J gene, CDR3 DNA, CDR3 protein. A D gene is named only where the DNA matches it firmly. Size is stated for part of the rows, as once, few or many counts, or as a class when the clone is expanded.

>TRBV12-3/TRBV12-4|14|-|few|TRBJ2-5
TGTGCCAGCAGTTTGCAGGGATTCCAAGAGACCCAGTACTTC
CASSLQGFQETQYF
>TRBV4-3|13|-|few|TRBJ2-4
TGCGCCAGCAGCCAAGAGAGGGAGACTTTACTGTACTTC
CASSQERETLLYF
>TRBV5-4|17|TRBD2|-|TRBJ2-1
TGTGCCAGCAGCTTGGCCCCTCTAGCGGGGGGCCACAATGAGCAGTTCTTC
CASSLAPLAGGHNEQFF
>TRBV5-1|13|-|many|TRBJ1-1
TGCGCCAGCAGCTTCGGTGGATACACTGAAGCTTTCTTT
CASSFGGYTEAFF
>TRBV7-9|15|TRBD1|few|TRBJ1-6
TGTGCCAGCAGCCCGCGGACAGGGGGGAGATCACCCCTCCACTTT
CASSPRTGGRSPLHF
>TRBV6-6|15|-|-|TRBJ1-2
TGTGCCAGCACCTACCCAATTAATAGCCCTAATGGCTACACCTTC
CASTYPINSPNGYTF
>TRBV11-2|15|-|-|TRBJ2-1
TGTGCCAGCAGCCTAGGCCCGAATACGGGCAATGAGCAGTTCTTC
CASSLGPNTGNEQFF
>TRBV5-1|15|-|many|TRBJ2-3
TGCGCCAGCAGCTTGCAGGGAACGGGCACAGATACGCAGTATTTT
CASSLQGTGTDTQYF
>TRBV18|15|-|many|TRBJ2-7
TGTGCCAGCTCAGGTCGGGGGGCGCCGAGCTACGAGCAGTACTTC
CASSGRGAPSYEQYF
>TRBV7-3|15|TRBD2|few|TRBJ2-3
TGTGCCAGCATGGAGCGGGGGGGAAGCACAGATACGCAGTATTTT
CASMERGGSTDTQYF
>TRBV9|14|-|-|TRBJ2-7
TGTGCCAGCAGCGTAGTCGGGCTCGGGGACGAGCAGTACTTC
CASSVVGLGDEQYF
>TRBV18|13|-|many|TRBJ1-1
TGTGCCAGCTCACCCGGGGTGAGGACTGAAGCTTTCTTT
CASSPGVRTEAFF
>TRBV18|15|-|-|TRBJ1-6
TGTGCCAGCTCACCTCAGACATCCTATAATTCACCCCTCCACTTT
CASSPQTSYNSPLHF
>TRBV7-3|13|-|-|TRBJ1-6
TGTGCCAGCAGCTTAACGGCACATTCACCCCTCCACTTT
CASSLTAHSPLHF
>TRBV5-1|14|-|many|TRBJ2-3
TGCGCCAGCAGCTTGGCGGGGGCCACAGATACGCAGTATTTT
CASSLAGATDTQYF
>TRBV6-6|15|TRBD1|few|TRBJ2-5
TGTGCCAGCAGTTTCCCGGGACAGGGGCGGGAGACCCAGTACTTC
CASSFPGQGRETQYF
>TRBV25-1|12|-|-|TRBJ1-4
TGTGCCACCACTTCGTCTAGAGAAAAACTGTTTTTT
CATTSSREKLFF